These 29 T cell receptor beta chains originate from one sample sequenced in a study of blood T cells in healthy people across ages. A second about 7 to 12 cycle PCR used barcoded and J-beta primers. TCRdb reprocessed the 5' RACE reads via MiXCR and lists one record per CDR3 protein. The sample carries approximately 1.5 million distinct CDR3 sequences, roughly 32% recorded once. Sequencing was carried out using blood. The receptors come from a woman aged 25 to 39 in good health.

This clonotype was seen only a few times. This sequence joins TRBV20-1 and TRBJ2-3; maybe TRBD2 (7 bases). V dropped 5 bases and J dropped 0 bases, with 21 bases sitting between them. The CDR3 runs 17 residues. Per germline, CDR1 DFQATT and CDR2 SNEGSKA (reference sequence). CDR3 in amino acids: CSAGLLLRGGSTDTQYF. CDR3 DNA sequence: TGCAGTGCTGGGCTCCTGCTGAGGGGGGGAAGCACAGATACGCAGTATTTT.

This clonotype was detected a few times. This chain joins TRBV2 and TRBJ2-1, with D perhaps TRBD1 (6 bases). CDR3 length equals 13 residues. The V end lost 5 bases, the J end lost 6 bases, and 11 bases lay between the germline ends. Germline V gene data show CDR1 as SNHLY and CDR2 as FYNNEI. The CDR3 DNA reads TGTGCCAGCAGTATACAGGGCTTCAATGAGCAGTTCTTC. This sequence encodes CASSIQGFNEQFF.

DNA of the CDR3: TGTGCCAGCAGTTCTTTACGCGTAGGGTTACCGTATGGCTACACCTTC. It encodes CASSSLRVGLPYGYTF. The V and J genes are TRBV27 and TRBJ1-2; D is undetermined. This CDR3 has 16 residues. The V gene lost 4 bases and the J gene lost 5 bases, with 20 bases spanning the gap. CDR1 is MNHEY, CDR2 SMNVEV, per germline (reference sequence).

The chain couples TRBV24-1 to TRBJ1-5; the match to TRBD1 covers 10 bases. Losses at the gene ends were 4 bases for V and 4 bases for J; bases not matched to a gene: 0. CDR1 and CDR2 from the germline V gene are KGHDR and SFDVKD. The CDR3 has 14 amino acids. The CDR3 region has the DNA TGTGCCACCAGTGAGGACAGGGGGAATCAGCCCCAGCATTTT. Amino acids: CATSEDRGNQPQHF.

The chain joins TRBV6-2 or TRBV6-3 to TRBJ2-7, with 10 nucleotides matching TRBD2. J lost 4 bases, V lost 7 bases, and 7 bases had no gene match. There are 14 residues in the CDR3. CDR1 and CDR2 from the germline V gene are MNHEY and SVGEGT. The CDR3 region is CASTELAGYYEQYF. CDR3 in DNA: TGTGCCAGCACCGAACTAGCGGGGTATTACGAGCAGTACTTC.

The sample holds many counts of this clonotype. The V call is TRBV4-1, the J call TRBJ2-3, with 11 bases fitting TRBD2. CDR1 is MGHRA and CDR2 is YSYEKL in the germline V gene. The CDR3 loop spans 15 amino acids. Trimming cost V 3 bases and J 1 base; bases outside gene matches: 0. The CDR3 loop is CASSQTSGGTDTQYF. DNA for the CDR3: TGCGCCAGCAGCCAGACTAGCGGGGGCACAGATACGCAGTATTTT.

Concerning this clonotype: The junction shows a germline mismatch at one end, possibly a read error. The chain employs TRBV7-2 and TRBJ2-5; no clear D. This CDR3 is 10 amino acids long. Germline lookup yields CDR1 SGHTA and CDR2 FQGNSA. The CDR3 protein is CASSLATQYF. CDR3 nucleotides: TGTGCCAGCAGTTTAGCGACCCAGTACTTC.

This chain joins TRBV28 and TRBJ2-5; 8 bases agree with TRBD1. Germline CDR1 MDHEN, CDR2 SYDVKM. This CDR3 is built from 15 residues. J gave up 5 bases and V 6 bases, and 11 bases lay outside the gene matches. CDR3 sequence reads: CASSWTGIGMETQYF. For the CDR3, the DNA is TGTGCCAGCAGCTGGACAGGGATCGGGATGGAGACCCAGTACTTC.

This chain uses TRBV5-1 with TRBJ2-3; TRBD2 matches 11 bases. Germline V gives CDR1 SGHRS, CDR2 YFSETQ. CDR3 length equals 16 residues. V trimming: 0 bases; J trimming: 6 bases; junction bases outside the gene matches: 6. As DNA, the CDR3 is TGCGCCAGCAGCTTGGCCCTAGCGGGAGGAGTGGATACGCAGTATTTT. Translated, it gives CASSLALAGGVDTQYF.

This clonotype was counted only a few times. The chain uses TRBV3-1 and TRBJ2-7; 9 bases map to TRBD2. V shed 4 bases and J 6 bases; nucleotides not matched to a gene: 13. The CDR3 consists of 16 residues. Per germline, CDR1 LGHDT and CDR2 YNNKEL (reference sequence). CDR3 sequence (DNA): TGTGCCAGCAGCCGTGCCCCTGGGCGGGAGGGCCGCGAGCAGTACTTC. It codes for CASSRAPGREGREQYF.

The count of this clonotype is one. V gene TRBV2 combines with J gene TRBJ2-7; the match to TRBD1 covers 9 bases. The CDR3 runs to 16 residues. The germline CDR1 and CDR2 sequences are SNHLY and FYNNEI. Trimming cost V 6 bases and J 5 bases; bases outside gene matches: 14. The CDR3 DNA reads as TGTGCCAGCAGGGGACAGGGCTCTAGCGTGACGAACGAGCAGTACTTC. Residues: CASRGQGSSVTNEQYF.

V usage is TRBV10-3 and J usage is TRBJ1-1; D is ambiguous. The CDR3 is 14 amino acids. Germline values: CDR1 ENHRY, CDR2 SYGVKD. V lost 5 bases and J lost 3, with 13 bases in between. The CDR3 sequence: CAISWTSFDTEAFF. DNA for the CDR3: TGTGCCATCAGTTGGACTAGCTTCGACACTGAAGCTTTCTTT.

This CDR3 is CASSPTVAPGETQYF. CDR3 DNA: TGTGCCAGCAGCCCCACGGTAGCGCCGGGGGAGACCCAGTACTTC. The rearrangement joins TRBV7-8 to TRBJ2-5, with D possibly TRBD2 on 5 matching bases. Between the trimmed V and J ends, which lost 5 bases and 5 bases, there was a span of 18 bases. The length of the CDR3 is 15 residues. Germline V gene sequence: CDR1 SGHVS, CDR2 FQNEAQ. Looking up the rest from reference TRBV7-8 and TRBJ2-5 gives the full variable domain: GAGVSQSPRYKVAKRGQDVALRCDPISGHVSLFWYQQALGQGPEFLTYFQNEAQLDKSGLPSDRFFAERPEGSVSTLKIQRTQQEDSAVYLCASSPTVAPGETQYFGPGTRLLVL.

This clonotype was detected ten times or more. Sequence at one end of the junction differs from germline and may be a read error. This chain uses TRBV5-1 with TRBJ2-1, with D perhaps TRBD1 or TRBD2 (5 bases each). The CDR3 covers 13 residues. CDR1 is SGHRS, CDR2 YFSETQ, per germline. CDR3 residues: CASSLGPYNEQFF. The CDR3 nucleotides are TGTGCCAGCAGTTTGGGACCGTACAATGAGCAGTTCTTC.

This clonotype was found once. Relative to the germline gene, one junction end is altered; a read error may explain this. The chain recombines TRBV5-1 with TRBJ1-2; 8 bases line up with TRBD1. This CDR3 region has 15 residues. Per the germline V gene, CDR1 is SGHRS and CDR2 is YFSETQ. The CDR3 sequence: CASSPGTGLNYSYTF. For the CDR3, the DNA is TGCGCCAGCAGCCCAGGGACAGGACTTAACTATAGCTACACCTTC.

This chain joins TRBV7-9 and TRBJ1-2; D perhaps matches TRBD1 (5 bases). The CDR3 has 15 amino acids. V lost 0 bases and J lost 7, with 15 bases in between. Germline V lookup: CDR1 SEHNR, CDR2 FQNEAQ (reference sequence). The CDR3 coding sequence is TGTGCCAGCAGCTTAGCGGAATCCGGGGGTTTTGGCTACACCTTC. Its protein is CASSLAESGGFGYTF.

This clonotype occurred once. At one end, the junction sequence differs from germline, possibly due to a read error. CDR3: CASSLVGHLQETQYF. The CDR3 region has the DNA TGTGCCAGCAGTTTGGTAGGACACCTCCAAGAGACCCAGTACTTC. V usage is TRBV5-6 and J usage is TRBJ2-5, with D possibly matching TRBD1 (5 bases). Germline lookup yields CDR1 SGHDT and CDR2 YYEEEE. There are 15 residues in the CDR3.

Turning to this clonotype: A read error may produce the germline difference seen at one junction end. The rearrangement uses TRBV9 and TRBJ2-3; 15 nucleotides align to TRBD2. The CDR3 sequence is 18 residues long. Germline V gives CDR1 SGDLS, CDR2 YYNGEE. The CDR3 DNA is TGTGCCAGTAGCGTAGTCGGACTAGCGGGAGGGAGCACAGATACGCAGTATTTT. It specifies CASSVVGLAGGSTDTQYF.

The chain carries TRBV3-1 and TRBJ2-7, with D possibly called TRBD1 or TRBD2 (5 bases each). Deletions cut 9 bases from V and 3 bases from J, with 15 bases between. There are 13 residues in the CDR3. Germline V lookup: CDR1 LGHDT, CDR2 YNNKEL (reference sequence). CDR3 bases: TGTGCCAGTTCGGGACGGATGGTCTACGAGCAGTACTTC. This gives the protein CASSGRMVYEQYF.

This clonotype was counted a few times. The V gene is TRBV6-2 or TRBV6-3, the J gene TRBJ1-1; D unclear. Germline V gives CDR1 MNHEY, CDR2 SVGEGT. V was cut by 1 base and J by 4 bases, with 10 bases left in between. The CDR3 length is 14 residues. The DNA for the CDR3 is TGTGCCAGCAGTTACTTTGGGAGAGGCACTGAAGCTTTCTTT. Encoded protein: CASSYFGRGTEAFF.

This clonotype was seen more than once but under ten times. This chain joins TRBV7-9 and TRBJ2-7, with 8 bases identical to TRBD2. Germline assignment: CDR1 SEHNR and CDR2 FQNEAQ (reference sequence). With 1 base clipped from V and 0 bases from J, the junction kept 5 bases outside the gene matches. The CDR3 runs to 16 residues. CDR3 sequence (DNA): TGTGCCAGCAGCTTAGGGGCGGGGGGCATCTCCTACGAGCAGTACTTC. This encodes CASSLGAGGISYEQYF.

The chain is built from TRBV20-1 and TRBJ2-2; the D is unclear. The germline CDR1 and CDR2 sequences are DFQATT and SNEGSKA (reference sequence). Trimming removed 6 bases from V and 6 bases from J, with 11 bases in between. The CDR3 length is 12 residues. Here the CDR3 reads CSALIRAGELFF. In DNA form, the CDR3 reads TGCAGTGCCCTTATTAGGGCCGGGGAGCTGTTTTTT.

This clonotype was observed a few times. The chain uses TRBV29-1 and TRBJ2-1; TRBD2 is a possible D gene (5 bases). Trimming left V 7 bases short and J 0 bases short, with 13 bases between. This CDR3 is 14 amino acids long. The germline CDR1 and CDR2 sequences are SQVTM and ANQGSEA. The CDR3 DNA reads TGCAGCGGGGGAGCCGCCTCCTCCTACAATGAGCAGTTCTTC. Its protein product is CSGGAASSYNEQFF.

A few counts support this clonotype. The J gene is TRBJ2-7, the V gene TRBV13; no firm D call. Trimming took 5 bases from V and 6 from J, leaving 23 bases between them. The CDR3 consists of 16 residues. Germline lookup yields CDR1 PRHDT and CDR2 FYEKMQ (reference sequence). CDR3 sequence (DNA): TGTGCCAGCAGCCAAGCTCGGGCCGAGCCGGGCTCCGAGCAGTACTTC. Encoded protein: CASSQARAEPGSEQYF.

The chain uses TRBV2 and TRBJ2-3; 9 bases match TRBD2. V was pared by 9 bases and J by 0 bases, with 10 bases of the junction left unmatched. CDR3 length equals 16 residues. Per the germline V gene, CDR1 is SNHLY and CDR2 is FYNNEI. The CDR3 sequence: CASTFLAGTSTDTQYF. In nucleotides, the CDR3 is TGTGCCAGTACTTTCCTAGCGGGGACTAGCACAGATACGCAGTATTTT.

The table lists this clonotype with a few counts. V usage is TRBV7-9 and J usage is TRBJ2-1; no firm D call. The CDR3 has 16 amino acids. The germline V and J ends were trimmed by 1 base and 2 bases, with 12 bases remaining between them. Germline V gives CDR1 SEHNR, CDR2 FQNEAQ (reference sequence). DNA for the CDR3: TGTGCCAGCAGCTTAGATCCGTTCTACACCTACAATGAGCAGTTCTTC. Translating it yields CASSLDPFYTYNEQFF.

This sequence joins TRBV5-1 and TRBJ2-2; 13 bases line up with TRBD2. In germline, CDR1 is SGHRS, CDR2 YFSETQ. J was trimmed by 4 bases and V by 1 base; bases with no gene match: 4. This CDR3 has 17 residues. CDR3 residues: CASSLSTSGRATGELFF. CDR3 nucleotide sequence: TGCGCCAGCAGCTTGAGCACTAGCGGGAGGGCCACCGGGGAGCTGTTTTTT.

The rearrangement links TRBV7-9 to TRBJ2-1; D not resolved. Per the germline V gene, CDR1 is SEHNR and CDR2 is FQNEAQ (reference sequence). The V and J ends lost 2 bases and 9 bases respectively, with 14 bases between them. The CDR3 contains 14 residues. The CDR3 DNA reads TGTGCCAGCAGCTTATTGGCCTATGAGGTTGAGCAGTTCTTC. Its protein product is CASSLLAYEVEQFF.

This chain links TRBV14 with TRBJ2-3; 12 bases map to TRBD2. Germline-derived CDR1 and CDR2 are SGHDN and FVKESK. V shed 1 base and J 2 bases; nucleotides not matched to a gene: 1. The CDR3 runs to 16 residues. The CDR3 loop is CASSQGLAGATDTQYF. Written as DNA, the CDR3 is TGTGCCAGCAGCCAAGGACTAGCGGGAGCCACAGATACGCAGTATTTT. The entire variable domain, with the rest obtained from reference TRBV14 and TRBJ2-3, is as follows: EAGVTQFPSHSVIEKGQTVTLRCDPISGHDNLYWYRRVMGKEIKFLLHFVKESKQDESGMPNNRFLAERTGGTYSTLKVQPAELEDSGVYFCASSQGLAGATDTQYFGPGTRLTVL.